This T cell receptor (beta chain) was retrieved from a study of cytomegalovirus exposure and HLA in healthy donors (dated by TCRdb to 2017 to 2019). In terms of the full investigation: In an earlier analysis of around 540 of the donors, roughly 300 Gb of sequence data and 90 million to 120 million unique TCR beta sequences from about 179 million T cells were reported. About 300 gigabases of sequencing data and tens of millions of unique TCR sequences were included in an early release covering about 700 HLA-typed donors. The genetic ancestry cluster associated with self-reported Caucasian donors included 81% of the 300 to 450 genotyped donors. The aim of the study was to test whether cataloging public T cell receptors could identify signatures of past pathogen exposure. Using immunosequencing, the study profiled T cell repertoires from 666 subjects and related those repertoires to cytomegalovirus serostatus. Besides the first cohort of around 700 subjects, a separate validation cohort made up of roughly 120 different subjects was used. High-throughput TCR immunosequencing, statistical association of individual TCRs with disease status, and machine learning were combined to predict cytomegalovirus infection status. To study patterns of TCR occurrence, a later analysis re-analyzed previously published TCR beta repertoires from 500 to 850 donors and added high-resolution HLA genotyping. Rather than drawing on any new phenotypic data, the later analysis identified candidate immune exposures from TCR beta sequences and the way those sequences occurred across donors. An earlier analysis of several hundred of the donors used high-throughput TCR beta sequencing to judge whether each TCR beta V gene segment behaved as functional or pseudogenic. Alongside the repertoire data, information on donor age, sex, ethnicity and CMV serostatus was compiled. Genome-wide SNP genotypes for about 55% of the roughly 670 donors were used in a later genetic analysis, which treated that subset as a discovery cohort. All discovery cohort repertoires had been generated using a single sequencing platform. Both class I and class II loci were covered by HLA typing, at four-digit resolution. The number of typed donors differed by locus: about 620-640 for A, B, C, DRB1 and DQB1; 522 for DQA1; 606 for DPA1; and roughly 490 for DPB1. Because of strong linkage in the cohort, 5 or 6 DR-DQ haplotypes were treated as single units for association and clustering. Among roughly 370 genotyped donors of the cohort, an average of around 240,000 unique TCR beta nucleotide sequences were sequenced per donor, around a sixth of them non-productive.

About this clone itself: Its target antigen remains unknown. No much larger clone is present one base from it, and per-base qualities are unavailable.

The cohort was made up of several hundred healthy bone marrow donors. Cohort members were all nominally healthy when sampled, although unrecorded immune exposures were likely present. The donor was CMV seropositive and belonged to the group of some 290 seropositive cohort members. A peripheral blood sample was collected from each donor, and TCR beta sequencing was performed on peripheral blood mononuclear cells. The Qiagen DNeasy Blood Extraction Kit was used to extract genomic DNA from the blood cell samples. The full study reports these points: In this cohort, only TCR beta chains were sequenced, and detectable features were limited by the absence of alpha or paired-chain data. In an earlier analysis of more than 450 of the donors, most TCR beta V segments were observed in productive rearrangements about 87% or about 30% of the time, broadly matching IMGT annotations. A later genetic analysis reported fewer N-insertions in productive TCRs among donors in an Asian-associated ancestry cluster than the approximately 670-donor mean. The earlier analysis of 587 of the donors excluded some 15 rarely observed V segments, including chromosome 9 orphons, because counts were too low. A total of 164 TCR beta chains were listed by the study as associated with cytomegalovirus. Several of the top co-occurrence clusters appeared to be linked to parvovirus B19, influenza, CMV and Epstein-Barr virus, according to a later analysis. Specific HLA alleles were associated with over 15,000 TCR beta sequences at a false discovery rate of 0.05 in a later analysis. A further reported finding was that TCR beta sequences accurately predicted the HLA-A and HLA-B alleles for most subjects in the first cohort. The authors suggested that the approach could potentially be extended to other disease states and immunological phenotypes. The sequencing pipeline was judged likely to have produced a cluster of highly shared sequence variants as a technical artifact. Because HLA typing was missing for some donors at each locus, association tests included only the typed subset. Immune exposure information for the cohort was limited to CMV serostatus. According to a later analysis, TCR association rates differed among HLA loci, with DRB1 alleles showing the most associated TCRs and HLA-C alleles showing the fewest. The classifier was reported to diagnose cytomegalovirus status with high specificity and sensitivity in both the original and validation cohorts. An association between a missense DCLRE1C variant and V-gene and J-gene trimming of TCR beta chains was found in a later genetic analysis and replicated in an independent cohort. Assigning TCR associations to individual alleles was difficult when HLA alleles, especially DR and DQ, strongly co-occurred. In vitro tests confirmed that three of the cytomegalovirus-associated TCR beta chains recognize cytomegalovirus antigens. Linkage disequilibrium might explain the correlated functional status among segregating V segments, but an unknown experimental factor could not be excluded. Most TCR sequences were observed very rarely across donors, whereas some public TCRs were present in many individuals. The presence/absence analyses assumed that sequencing depth was roughly uniform across donors, and that assumption may not be true. A later analysis found that HLA-associated TCR beta chains were more clonally expanded and had lower generation probabilities than equally common non-associated chains. In a later analysis, most CMV-associated TCR beta chains were found to appear HLA-restricted, with HLA associations seemingly driven largely by CMV exposure.

Preparation of the library involved the immunoSEQ multiplex PCR assay. A mixture of 60 forward primers for TCR Vbeta segments and 13 reverse primers for TCR Jbeta segments was used in the multiplex PCR. The CDR3 region of rearranged TCR beta genes was amplified from genomic DNA with a multiplex PCR assay. On the Illumina HiSeq System, the amplified TCR beta libraries were sequenced as 87-base-pair reads. In the authors' own workflow: Across the 500 to 750 repertoires, a later analysis counted tens of millions of unique TCR beta chains, around 10 million of which were shared by at least two donors. A nearest-neighbor algorithm error-corrected the raw reads and collapsed the reads into unique sequences, merging closely related sequences to remove PCR and sequencing errors. To assign V, D and J gene segments, CDR3 sequences were aligned to IMGT reference sequences. For a sequence to be retained, at least a six-nucleotide match to both a V gene segment and a J gene segment was required. A rearrangement counted as productive if the CDR3 had no stop codons and remained in frame with V and J, and every other rearrangement counted as non-productive. Following IMGT convention, CDR3 was defined as the stretch from the second conserved V-encoded cysteine up to the conserved J-encoded phenylalanine. The earlier analysis of a few hundred of the donors excluded sequences that lacked an unambiguous match to a single V gene segment. An earlier analysis of 500 to 700 of the donors classified V segments as functional when productive rearrangements were above 56.7% and as segregating when the standard deviation between donors was above 5%. To diagnose cytomegalovirus status from the catalog of TCR beta chain sequences, a statistical classification framework was built. In a later analysis, TCR nucleotide sequences were compared against IMGT/GENE-DB human TR gene sequences so that V and J genes could be assigned. Using the TCRdist pipeline, a later analysis assigned CDR3 sequences along with most-parsimonious VDJ recombination scenarios. In a later analysis, each TCR beta chain was defined by its CDR3 amino acid sequence together with its V-gene family, and reads without a unique V-gene family were excluded. To address suspected cross-contamination and a sequencing artifact, a later analysis removed approximately 600 highly shared, low-generation-probability nucleotide sequences. In a later analysis, a clonal expansion index for each public chain was calculated from normalized within-repertoire ranks of inferred template counts. In a later analysis, generation probabilities were computed with a VDJ recombination model fitted to out-of-frame rearrangements, and the resulting probabilities were checked against IGoR. In a later analysis, TCR-TCR, TCR-HLA and TCR-CMV co-occurrence was scored with hypergeometric tests, and a repertoire-size bias correction was applied to TCR pairs. A later analysis estimated false discovery rates by permuting HLA or CMV assignments 20 times. A later analysis grouped co-occurring TCRs with DBSCAN, adding TCRdist sequence similarity when clustering within HLA-allele-positive subsets. For co-occurrence clustering, repertoires with fewer than 30,000 or more than 120,000 public chains were excluded, along with roughly 5 repertoires with anomalous nucleotide sharing. The table comes from immuneACCESS by way of TCRdb, which keeps in-frame sequences with V and J called. Part of the clones is missing from these tables; in studies checked, under half for an unresolved V gene and the rest for unknown reasons. V, J and clone size are taken as reported in that table, and D and trimming were inferred from the DNA itself. The sample yields 85,000 to 130,000 clones; under 80% were counted once. The ten largest clones represent around 3.8% of the sample.

The TCR originated in a woman aged 45-65 years in good health and CMV-seropositive. Material for sequencing was PBMCs.

The DNA sequence is given as TGTGCCAGCACCCCTTACCCAGGGCGTCAGCCCCAGCATTTT. Its translation reads: CASTPYPGRQPQHF. The sequence is built from TRBV6-1 and TRBJ1-5; TRBD1 is possibly the D segment (5 matching bases). The germline V gene supplies CDR1 MNHNS and CDR2 SASEGT. V is pared back by 7 bases and J by 6 bases, with 16 bases lying between the germline termini. The CDR3 measures 14 amino acids from cysteine to phenylalanine. The entry retains the CDR3 DNA only, 42 bases that are in frame from base 1.